The 25 T cell receptor beta chains listed next were all sequenced from one sample in a study of identifying expanded T cells in peripheral blood. TCRdb's copy holds only in-frame clones and misses some; the assay was immunoSEQ multiplex PCR. Of approximately 100,000 clones in the sample, approximately 90% were seen once. The sample consisted of blood. Receptors originate from a person between 18 and 75 years old in good health.

The chain combines TRBV5-1 with TRBJ2-7; TRBD1 agrees at 10 bases. The CDR3 sequence is 14 residues long. Germline assignment: CDR1 SGHRS and CDR2 YFSETQ. The V and J ends lost 3 bases and 6 bases, in that order; junction bases with no gene match: 6. CDR3: CASSWGQGNAEQYF. In DNA, the CDR3 is TGCGCCAGCAGCTGGGGACAGGGGAACGCCGAGCAGTACTTC.

With respect to this clone: This CDR3 is also generated by other DNA sequences in the sample. CDR3 bases: TGTGCCAGCAGTCCGGGGGCCTACGAGCAGTACTTC. Protein sequence: CASSPGAYEQYF. V and J are TRBV6-6 and TRBJ2-7; tentative D call: TRBD2 (6 bases). Germline V lookup: CDR1 MNHNY, CDR2 SVGAGI (reference sequence). The length of the CDR3 is 12 residues. Deletions cut 5 bases from V and 2 bases from J, with 7 bases between.

This rearrangement joins TRBV29-1 to TRBJ2-5, with 8 nucleotides matching TRBD1. Losses at the gene ends were 1 base for V and 2 bases for J; bases not matched to a gene: 0. CDR3 length equals 13 residues. The germline V gene has CDR1 SQVTM and CDR2 ANQGSEA. The CDR3 sequence: CSVEGTGQETQYF. DNA for the CDR3: TGCAGCGTTGAAGGGACAGGGCAAGAGACCCAGTACTTC.

The chain employs TRBV9 and TRBJ1-1; 7 bases map to TRBD1. The CDR3 consists of 14 residues. V shed 3 bases and J 4 bases; nucleotides not matched to a gene: 6. Germline V gene sequence: CDR1 SGDLS, CDR2 YYNGEE. The CDR3 DNA follows: TGTGCCAGCAGCGACAGGGGTGGGATCACTGAAGCTTTCTTT. It translates to CASSDRGGITEAFF. Together with reference TRBV9 and TRBJ1-1, the CDR3 gives the full variable domain: DSGVTQTPKHLITATGQRVTLRCSPRSGDLSVYWYQQSLDQGLQFLIQYYNGEERAKGNILERFSAQQFPDLHSELNLSSLELGDSALYFCASSDRGGITEAFFGQGTRLTVV.

This chain uses TRBV9 with TRBJ2-5, with no clear D. V shed 3 bases and J shed 0 bases, with 9 bases lying between them. This CDR3 has 14 amino acids. Germline V lookup: CDR1 SGDLS, CDR2 YYNGEE. The CDR3 DNA sequence: TGTGCCAGCAGCGCCGGATCGTACCAAGAGACCCAGTACTTC. Protein: CASSAGSYQETQYF.

The chain links TRBV5-4 to TRBJ2-5; 9 bases are shared with TRBD2. J gave up 4 bases and V 5 bases, and 9 bases lay outside the gene matches. CDR1 and CDR2 (germline): SGHNT, YYREEE (reference sequence). This CDR3 has 15 residues. CDR3 loop: CASSRKRGAAETQYF. The CDR3 coding sequence is TGTGCCAGCAGTAGAAAGCGGGGGGCGGCAGAGACCCAGTACTTC.

This clone appeared a few times. As DNA, the CDR3 is TGTGCCAGCAGTTTATCATCTGGGGCCAACGTCCTGACTTTC. Translation: CASSLSSGANVLTF. The V gene is TRBV27, the J gene TRBJ2-6; D gene ambiguous. The germline CDR1 and CDR2 sequences are MNHEY and SMNVEV (reference sequence). There are 14 residues in the CDR3. The V gene lost 0 bases and the J gene lost 1 base, with 1 base spanning the gap.

This clone has only one observation. V and J are TRBV6-1 and TRBJ1-1; 7 bases line up with TRBD1. The V gene's germline CDR1 is MNHNS and CDR2 SASEGT. Unmatched junction bases numbered 7, after V lost 5 bases and J lost 1 base. The CDR3 spans 15 residues. In nucleotides, the CDR3 is TGTGCCAGCAGTAGGACAGGTCTCGGGAACACTGAAGCTTTCTTT. This codes for CASSRTGLGNTEAFF.

This clone was seen more than once but under ten times. The chain links TRBV28 to TRBJ2-7; D may be TRBD1 (6 bases). The germline gives CDR1 MDHEN, CDR2 SYDVKM. V was trimmed by 8 bases and J by 4 bases, leaving 9 bases between them. The CDR3 runs 11 residues. The CDR3: CASGTGYEQYF. The CDR3 DNA sequence: TGTGCCAGCGGCACAGGGTACGAGCAGTACTTC.

The table lists this clone with a count of one. The chain has TRBV7-8 and TRBJ2-5, with D unclear. The length of the CDR3 is 13 residues. CDR1 and CDR2 from the germline V gene are SGHVS and FQNEAQ. Trimming stripped 1 base from V and 3 bases from J, with 6 bases between. CDR3 in DNA: TGTGCCAGCAGCTTAGGTTTCAAAGAGACCCAGTACTTC. This gives the protein CASSLGFKETQYF.

A note on this clone: Other DNA sequences in the same sample also yield this CDR3. V and J are TRBV7-6 and TRBJ2-7; TRBD1 agrees at 7 bases. The junction had 3 bases not matched to a gene; V was cut back by 1 base and J by 3 bases. Germline CDR1 reads SGHVS; CDR2 reads FNYEAQ. The CDR3 is made up of 14 amino acids. The CDR3, as DNA: TGTGCCAGCAGCTTAGGTTCAGGGGGCTACGAGCAGTACTTC. Protein product: CASSLGSGGYEQYF.

As regards this clone: The junction differs from germline at one of its ends, possibly a read error. Other DNA sequences in the sample encode the same CDR3. The chain employs TRBV6-6 and TRBJ1-6; D not resolved. The CDR3 is 14 residues long. Germline V gene data show CDR1 as MNHNY and CDR2 as SVGAGI (reference sequence). In DNA, the CDR3 is TGCGCCAGCTCGCCAATTGTTGCGGAGACACCCCTCCACTTT. It specifies CASSPIVAETPLHF.

V usage is TRBV27 and J usage is TRBJ2-1, with D possibly TRBD1 on 6 matching bases. The germline V gene encodes CDR1 MNHEY and CDR2 SMNVEV (reference sequence). Trimming stripped 8 bases from V and 7 bases from J, with 15 bases between. This CDR3 has 13 amino acids. CDR3 region: CASSIGGRNEQFF. CDR3 in DNA: TGTGCCAGCTCGATTGGGGGCCGGAATGAGCAGTTCTTC.

The rearrangement links TRBV28 to TRBJ2-3; 9 bases line up with TRBD2. This CDR3 is built from 16 residues. Looked up from germline, CDR1 is MDHEN and CDR2 is SYDVKM. V shed 2 bases and J 1 base; nucleotides not matched to a gene: 4. The CDR3 DNA sequence: TGTGCCAGCAGTTTAAGGTCTAGCGGGGGCACAGATACGCAGTATTTT. Its translation: CASSLRSSGGTDTQYF. The full variable domain, with the rest looked up from reference TRBV28 and TRBJ2-3, is DVKVTQSSRYLVKRTGEKVFLECVQDMDHENMFWYRQDPGLGLRLIYFSYDVKMKEKGDIPEGYSVSREKKERFSLILESASTNQTSMYLCASSLRSSGGTDTQYFGPGTRLTVL.

This rearrangement joins TRBV15 to TRBJ2-2, with 10 bases identical to TRBD1. Losses at the gene ends were 5 bases for V and 5 bases for J; bases not matched to a gene: 11. The germline V gene encodes CDR1 LNHNV and CDR2 YYDKDF (reference sequence). CDR3 length equals 17 residues. The CDR3 sequence: CATSPAPGQGWTGELFF. The CDR3 nucleotides are TGTGCCACCAGCCCGGCCCCGGGACAGGGGTGGACCGGGGAGCTGTTTTTT.

This chain connects TRBV7-2 to TRBJ2-5; weak D call: TRBD1 (5 bases). This CDR3 spans 16 amino acids. Germline values: CDR1 SGHTA, CDR2 FQGNSA. V lost 5 bases and J lost 4, with 20 bases in between. The CDR3 is CASSLLTGRVRETQYF. The CDR3 DNA is TGTGCCAGCAGCCTCCTAACGGGCAGGGTGAGAGAGACCCAGTACTTC.

This sequence joins TRBV4-1 and TRBJ1-4; D perhaps matches TRBD1 (5 bases). Germline CDR1 and CDR2: MGHRA and YSYEKL. There are 19 residues in the CDR3. V was clipped by 2 bases and J by 8 bases, with 27 bases between them. The CDR3 here is CASSQPGLVTGTAGEKLFF. For the CDR3, the DNA is TGCGCCAGCAGCCAACCAGGACTGGTAACCGGGACGGCTGGAGAAAAACTGTTTTTT.

The chain links TRBV11-2 to TRBJ1-2, with D maybe TRBD1 (6 bases). Germline V CDR1 and CDR2: SGHAT, FQNNGV. The CDR3 has 16 residues. Between the trimmed V and J ends, which lost 0 bases and 4 bases, there was a span of 15 bases. The CDR3 sequence is CASSLDLGGPVYGYTF. The DNA of the CDR3 is TGTGCCAGCAGCTTAGATCTTGGGGGCCCCGTCTATGGCTACACCTTC.

The chain has TRBV7-9 and TRBJ2-7; 7 nucleotides agree with TRBD2. The CDR3 is made up of 16 amino acids. CDR1 SEHNR and CDR2 FQNEAQ come from the germline V gene (reference sequence). The V segment lost 4 bases and the J segment 2 bases; nucleotides outside the gene matches: 11. CDR3 DNA: TGTGCCAGCAGCTCCGGCTTCCGGGGGGTAACCTACGAGCAGTACTTC. This encodes CASSSGFRGVTYEQYF.

The CDR3 DNA reads as TGTGCCAGCAGCTTAAGTTCGTCACAGGAAGCTTTCTTT. This gives the protein CASSLSSSQEAFF. The gene calls are TRBV7-2 and TRBJ1-1; D is unresolved. CDR3 size: 13 residues. The germline V gene has CDR1 SGHTA and CDR2 FQGNSA. Trimming took 2 bases from V and 8 from J, leaving 12 bases between them.

This clone is a singleton in its sample. This rearrangement joins TRBV4-3 to TRBJ2-3; D unresolved. Between the trimmed V and J ends, which lost 2 bases and 0 bases, there was a span of 12 bases. The germline gives CDR1 LGHNA, CDR2 YSLEER. The CDR3 contains 16 residues. The CDR3 DNA follows: TGCGCCAGCAGCCAAACTTGGCTAGTCAGCACAGATACGCAGTATTTT. Translation gives CASSQTWLVSTDTQYF.

The chain couples TRBV19 to TRBJ1-4; D gene ambiguous. Trimming shortened V by 2 bases and J by 5 bases, and 12 bases separated the two germline ends. The CDR3 has 15 amino acids. CDR1 and CDR2 (germline): LNHDA, SQIVND (reference sequence). The CDR3 nucleotides are TGTGCCAGTAGTATATGGTCGTCCGGGAATGAAAAACTGTTTTTT. Translated: CASSIWSSGNEKLFF.

The genes are TRBV10-3 and TRBJ2-7, with 7 bases lining up with TRBD1. The V gene end was trimmed by 8 bases and the J gene end by 3 bases; junction bases not matched to a gene: 10. The CDR3 runs 14 residues. The germline V gene encodes CDR1 ENHRY and CDR2 SYGVKD. In DNA, the CDR3 is TGTGCCATCCGCATGGAACAGGGGTTCTACGAGCAGTACTTC. Translation gives CAIRMEQGFYEQYF.

This clone occurred once. This sequence joins TRBV7-6 and TRBJ1-1, with D possibly matching TRBD1 (5 bases). V lost 6 bases to trimming and J lost 0 bases, with 11 bases between them. CDR1 is SGHVS and CDR2 is FNYEAQ in the germline V gene. This CDR3 is 14 amino acids long. In DNA, the CDR3 is TGTGCCAGCAGTAGGAGGGGCGTGAACACTGAAGCTTTCTTT. As protein: CASSRRGVNTEAFF.

The chain employs TRBV28 and TRBJ2-1; D not certain. The CDR3 has 14 amino acids. Germline CDR1 reads MDHEN; CDR2 reads SYDVKM. Trimming stripped 6 bases from V and 4 bases from J, with 13 bases between. CDR3 sequence (DNA): TGTGCCAGCAGCCACAGTTTTGGATACAATGAGCAGTTCTTC. Its translation: CASSHSFGYNEQFF.